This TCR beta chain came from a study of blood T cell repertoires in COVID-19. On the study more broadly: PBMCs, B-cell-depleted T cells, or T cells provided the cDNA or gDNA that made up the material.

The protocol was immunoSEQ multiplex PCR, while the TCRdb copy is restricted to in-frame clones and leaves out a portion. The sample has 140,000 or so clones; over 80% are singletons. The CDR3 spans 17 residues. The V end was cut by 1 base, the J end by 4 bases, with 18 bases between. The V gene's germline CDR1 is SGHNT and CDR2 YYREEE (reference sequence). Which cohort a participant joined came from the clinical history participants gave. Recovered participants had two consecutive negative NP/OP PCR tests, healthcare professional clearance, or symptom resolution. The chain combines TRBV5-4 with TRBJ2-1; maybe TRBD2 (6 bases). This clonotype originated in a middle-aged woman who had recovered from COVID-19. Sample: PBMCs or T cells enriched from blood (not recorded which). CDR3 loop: CASSLRPTGEWYNEQFF. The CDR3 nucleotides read TGTGCCAGCAGCTTGAGGCCGACGGGGGAATGGTACAATGAGCAGTTCTTC.